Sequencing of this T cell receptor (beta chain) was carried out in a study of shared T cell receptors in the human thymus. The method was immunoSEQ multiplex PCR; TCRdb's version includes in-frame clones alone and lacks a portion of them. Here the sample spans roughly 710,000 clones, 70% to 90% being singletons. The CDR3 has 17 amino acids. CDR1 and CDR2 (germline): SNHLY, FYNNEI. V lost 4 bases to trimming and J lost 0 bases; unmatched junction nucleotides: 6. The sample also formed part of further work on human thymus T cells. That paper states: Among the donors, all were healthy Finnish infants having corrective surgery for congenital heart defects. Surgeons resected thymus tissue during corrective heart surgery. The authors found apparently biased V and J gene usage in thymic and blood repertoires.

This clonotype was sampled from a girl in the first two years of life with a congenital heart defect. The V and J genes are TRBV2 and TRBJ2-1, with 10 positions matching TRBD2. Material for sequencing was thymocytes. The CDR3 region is CASSGSGGPSSYNEQFF. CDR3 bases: TGTGCCAGCAGTGGTAGCGGGGGGCCCAGCTCCTACAATGAGCAGTTCTTC. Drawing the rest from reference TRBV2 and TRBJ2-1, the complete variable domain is EPEVTQTPSHQVTQMGQEVILRCVPISNHLYFYWYRQILGQKVEFLVSFYNNEISEKSEIFDDQFSVERPDGSNFTLKIRSTKLEDSAMYFCASSGSGGPSSYNEQFFGPGTRLTVL.